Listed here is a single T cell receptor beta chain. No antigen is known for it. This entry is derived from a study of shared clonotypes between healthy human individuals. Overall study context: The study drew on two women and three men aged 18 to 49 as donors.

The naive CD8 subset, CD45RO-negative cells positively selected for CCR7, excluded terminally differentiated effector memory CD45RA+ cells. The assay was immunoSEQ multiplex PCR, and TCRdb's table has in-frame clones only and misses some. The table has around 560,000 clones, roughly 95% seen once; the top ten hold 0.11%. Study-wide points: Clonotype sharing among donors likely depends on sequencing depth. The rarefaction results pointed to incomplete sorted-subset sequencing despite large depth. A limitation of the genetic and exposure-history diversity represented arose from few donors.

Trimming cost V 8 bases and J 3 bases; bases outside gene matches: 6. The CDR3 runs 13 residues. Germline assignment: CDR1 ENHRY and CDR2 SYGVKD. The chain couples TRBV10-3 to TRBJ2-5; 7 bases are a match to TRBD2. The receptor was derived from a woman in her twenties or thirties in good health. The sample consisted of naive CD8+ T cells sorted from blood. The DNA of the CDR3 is TGTGCCATCGGCAGGACTAGGGAAGAGACCCAGTACTTC. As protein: CAIGRTREETQYF.